The clone carrying this TCR beta chain was counted ten times or more. The source material, RNA transcripts, was used to amplify TCR beta CDR3 regions. Primed by the HTBI set, a first-round RT-PCR was run on the TCR CDR3. Using its own MiXCR run on the multiplex PCR reads, TCRdb lists one record per CDR3 protein. The profile shows around 520,000 distinct CDR3 sequences, 14% of them singletons. The data stem from a study of T cells in Graves' hyperthyroidism and ophthalmopathy. The CDR3 extends over 14 amino acids. Germline loops: CDR1 LNHNV, CDR2 YYDKDF (reference sequence). V was trimmed by 1 base and J by 2 bases, leaving 9 bases between them.

Input material: blood. V usage is TRBV15 and J usage is TRBJ2-7; D possibly corresponds to TRBD1 (6 bases). This TCR was sampled from a woman between 35 and 50 years old with Graves' hyperthyroidism. CDR3 DNA sequence: TGTGCCACCAGCAGAGTCGCAGGGGCCTACGAGCAGTACTTC. Protein: CATSRVAGAYEQYF.